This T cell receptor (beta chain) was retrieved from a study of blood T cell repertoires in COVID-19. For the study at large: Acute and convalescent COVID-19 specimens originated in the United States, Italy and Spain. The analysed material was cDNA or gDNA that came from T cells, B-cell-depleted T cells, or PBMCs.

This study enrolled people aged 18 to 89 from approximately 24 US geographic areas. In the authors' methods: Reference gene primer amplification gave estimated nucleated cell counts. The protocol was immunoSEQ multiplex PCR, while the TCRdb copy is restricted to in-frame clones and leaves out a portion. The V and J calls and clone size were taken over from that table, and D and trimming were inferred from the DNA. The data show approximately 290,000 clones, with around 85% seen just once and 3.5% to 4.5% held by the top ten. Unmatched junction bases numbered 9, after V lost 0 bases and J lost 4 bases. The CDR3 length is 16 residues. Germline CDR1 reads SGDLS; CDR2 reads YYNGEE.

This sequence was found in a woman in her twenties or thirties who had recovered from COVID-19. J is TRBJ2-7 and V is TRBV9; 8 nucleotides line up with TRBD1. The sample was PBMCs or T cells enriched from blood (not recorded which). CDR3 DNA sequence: TGTGCCAGCAGCGTAGCTCAGGGGGCCGATTTGTACGAGCAGTACTTC. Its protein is CASSVAQGADLYEQYF.